Sequencing of this T cell receptor (beta chain) was carried out in a study of blood T cell repertoires in COVID-19. Study summary: COVID-19 samples collected from the United States, Italy and Spain covered acute and convalescent phases. Sources were T cells, B-cell-depleted T cells, or PBMCs; the material itself was cDNA or gDNA.

This CDR3 has 12 amino acids. CDR1 and CDR2 (germline): GTSNPN, SVGIG (reference sequence). Trimming removed 4 bases at V and 2 bases at J, with 5 bases between. Original processing methods: Estimation of nucleated cell counts relied on the amplification of reference gene primers. TCRdb's copy holds only in-frame clones and misses some; the assay was immunoSEQ multiplex PCR. The V and J calls and clone size were taken over from that table, and D and trimming were inferred from the DNA. Of under 20,000 clones in the sample, about 80% were seen once. V usage is TRBV30 and J usage is TRBJ2-2; D is undetermined. The source material was peripheral blood. The TCR originated in a man older than 75 with acute or convalescent COVID-19. The CDR3 region is CAWNYNTGELFF. CDR3 nucleotide sequence: TGTGCCTGGAATTATAACACCGGGGAGCTGTTTTTT.